This TCR beta chain was identified in a study of OX40 agonist ivuxolimab in advanced cancers. Study context: Ivuxolimab was delivered to patients intravenously every 2 weeks at doses spanning 0.01 to 10 mg/kg. General study results and limits: The specificity for antigen of the expanded peripheral T cells was not determined. Dose levels from 0.1 to 3.0 mg/kg saw CD4+ and CD8+ blood T cells expand clonally by week 6.

This clone came up once. Its antigen is still unknown. Only in-frame clones appear in the TCRdb table, and some are missing; sequencing was by immunoSEQ multiplex PCR. The sample shows about 23,000 clones, roughly 80% of them seen only once. This CDR3 contains 13 residues. Germline CDR1 and CDR2: SGHTS and YDEGEE. Trimming cost V 1 base and J 9 bases, with 11 bases left between them. The chain couples TRBV5-8 to TRBJ2-1; D gene unclear. This specimen was CD4+ or CD8+ T cells sorted from blood, taken in a trial of the OX40 agonist ivuxolimab. The source is an adult with an advanced solid tumor such as melanoma, head and neck, liver or kidney cancer. CDR3 bases: TGTGCCAGCAGCTTGACAGCGCGCGGTGAGCAGTTCTTC. Translated, it gives CASSLTARGEQFF. Combining the CDR3 with reference TRBV5-8 and TRBJ2-1 gives the whole variable domain EAGVTQSPTHLIKTRGQQATLRCSPISGHTSVYWYQQALGLGLQFLLWYDEGEERNRGNFPPRFSGRQFPNYSSELNVNALELEDSALYLCASSLTARGEQFFGPGTRLTVL.